These 20 T cell receptor beta chains came from one sample sequenced in a study of shared clonotypes between healthy human individuals. TCRdb keeps only in-frame clones here, not all; method: immunoSEQ multiplex PCR. Among roughly 1,500,000 clones listed, just under 99% were seen once. Sample: naive CD4+ T cells sorted from blood. Subset noted: CD45RA+ positively selected. Every receptor here comes from a man aged 25-40 years in good health.

V and J are TRBV29-1 and TRBJ2-3; the D gene is possibly TRBD2 (6 bases). Trimming pared 8 bases from V and 6 bases from J, leaving 18 bases between. Germline values: CDR1 SQVTM, CDR2 ANQGSEA. This CDR3 contains 13 residues. CDR3 protein: CSLIGSGLDTQYF. The CDR3 nucleotides are TGCAGCCTTATCGGGAGCGGTCTGGATACGCAGTATTTT.

The chain joins TRBV19 to TRBJ1-4, with D unresolved. The V end lost 1 base, the J end lost 7 bases, and 13 bases lay between the germline ends. CDR1 LNHDA and CDR2 SQIVND come from the germline V gene (reference sequence). The CDR3 covers 15 residues. DNA for the CDR3: TGTGCCAGTAGTATAGGTGGAAGGTCGACTGAAAAACTGTTTTTT. Translating it yields CASSIGGRSTEKLFF.

The chain is built from TRBV19 and TRBJ2-7, with D maybe TRBD2 (6 bases). The CDR3 runs to 14 residues. The V end lost 4 bases, the J end lost 0 bases, and 10 bases lay between the germline ends. Germline values: CDR1 LNHDA, CDR2 SQIVND (reference sequence). This CDR3 is CASSNQGGSYEQYF. In DNA, the CDR3 is TGTGCCAGTAGTAACCAGGGAGGCTCCTACGAGCAGTACTTC.

The chain is built from TRBV9 and TRBJ1-4, with a possible D match to TRBD1 (5 bases). CDR3 length equals 14 residues. The germline V and J ends were trimmed by 4 bases and 8 bases, with 15 bases remaining between them. The germline gives CDR1 SGDLS, CDR2 YYNGEE. The CDR3 loop reads CASSFQVGDEKLFF. The CDR3 bases are TGTGCCAGCAGCTTCCAAGTAGGGGACGAAAAACTGTTTTTT.

The chain carries TRBV5-1 and TRBJ1-1; maybe TRBD1 (6 bases). V was cut by 9 bases and J by 1 base, with 10 bases left in between. Per the germline V gene, CDR1 is SGHRS and CDR2 is YFSETQ. The CDR3 extends over 12 amino acids. CDR3 nucleotides: TGCGCCACTTCGACAGGGAACACTGAAGCTTTCTTT. It is translated as CATSTGNTEAFF.

This chain uses TRBV6-6 with TRBJ2-7; D could derive from TRBD1 or TRBD2 (5 bases each). The ends were cut back, 2 bases at V and 5 bases at J, with 16 bases in the middle. The germline CDR1 and CDR2 sequences are MNHNY and SVGAGI (reference sequence). This CDR3 is 15 amino acids long. Here the CDR3 reads CASSYAGTVANEQYF. As DNA, the CDR3 is TGTGCCAGCAGTTACGCCGGGACGGTAGCCAACGAGCAGTACTTC.

The V and J genes are TRBV30 and TRBJ2-1; 9 nucleotides line up with TRBD2. CDR1 GTSNPN and CDR2 SVGIG come from the germline V gene (reference sequence). This CDR3 has 15 residues. V trimming: 1 base; J trimming: 9 bases; junction bases outside the gene matches: 10. CDR3 region: CAWSGIAGVYGEQFF. The CDR3 coding sequence is TGTGCCTGGAGTGGGATAGCGGGAGTTTACGGTGAGCAGTTCTTC.

The chain joins TRBV18 to TRBJ2-1; 8 bases line up with TRBD2. There are 16 residues in the CDR3. The V gene's germline CDR1 is KGHSH and CDR2 LQKENI. Trimming cost V 6 bases and J 4 bases; bases outside gene matches: 11. The CDR3 DNA sequence: TGTGCCAGCTCCCCCATCCTACTAGCGGAATACAATGAGCAGTTCTTC. Protein product: CASSPILLAEYNEQFF.

The CDR3 is CASSLGAGETDTQYF. CDR3 nucleotides: TGTGCCAGCAGTTTAGGAGCGGGAGAGACAGATACGCAGTATTTT. This chain connects TRBV27 to TRBJ2-3; 8 bases agree with TRBD2. The germline V gene encodes CDR1 MNHEY and CDR2 SMNVEV (reference sequence). With V trimmed by 2 bases and J by 3 bases, 4 bases remained unmatched. The CDR3 consists of 15 residues.

CDR3 sequence reads: CASSRDSDMVYNEQFF. The CDR3, as DNA: TGTGCCAGCAGTCGGGACTCAGATATGGTCTACAATGAGCAGTTCTTC. The chain couples TRBV2 to TRBJ2-1; D is perhaps TRBD2 (6 bases). The CDR3 covers 16 residues. Per the germline V gene, CDR1 is SNHLY and CDR2 is FYNNEI. With 5 bases removed from V and 3 bases from J, the gap between germline ends came to 17 bases.

The rearrangement links TRBV19 to TRBJ2-1; 12 positions match TRBD2. The trim removed 2 bases at V and 10 bases at J, leaving 6 bases unmatched. The germline V gene encodes CDR1 LNHDA and CDR2 SQIVND (reference sequence). The CDR3 covers 15 residues. The CDR3 region has the DNA TGTGCCAGTAGTATACTAGCGGGGGGGCTTGAGGAGCAGTTCTTC. Its translation: CASSILAGGLEEQFF.

This sequence joins TRBV9 and TRBJ2-1; the match to TRBD2 covers 11 bases. Germline values: CDR1 SGDLS, CDR2 YYNGEE. J lost 8 bases, V lost 0 bases, and 10 bases had no gene match. CDR3 length equals 17 residues. The CDR3 nucleotides are TGTGCCAGCAGCGTAGAGCCTGTTGTAGCGGGAGGGTATGAGCAGTTCTTC. The encoded protein is CASSVEPVVAGGYEQFF.

The V and J genes are TRBV2 and TRBJ2-7; tentative D call: TRBD2 (6 bases). CDR1 and CDR2 from the germline V gene are SNHLY and FYNNEI. The CDR3 sequence is 13 residues long. V lost 5 bases to trimming and J lost 3 bases, with 11 bases between them. The DNA of the CDR3 is TGTGCCAGCAGTAGGACTACGAACTACGAGCAGTACTTC. This encodes CASSRTTNYEQYF. Complete variable domain (other parts from reference TRBV2 and TRBJ2-7): EPEVTQTPSHQVTQMGQEVILRCVPISNHLYFYWYRQILGQKVEFLVSFYNNEISEKSEIFDDQFSVERPDGSNFTLKIRSTKLEDSAMYFCASSRTTNYEQYFGPGTRLTVT.

V gene TRBV18 combines with J gene TRBJ1-5; a weak D match, TRBD1 (6 bases). V dropped 3 bases and J dropped 6 bases, with 15 bases sitting between them. CDR1 is KGHSH, CDR2 LQKENI, per germline. CDR3 length equals 15 residues. Here the CDR3 DNA reads TGTGCCAGCTCACCGGGGATGCTAGGGGGTCAGCCCCAGCATTTT. Protein: CASSPGMLGGQPQHF.

Points on this clone: The same CDR3 is also encoded by other DNA sequences in this sample. The chain joins TRBV7-9 to TRBJ2-1; D unresolved. Looked up from germline, CDR1 is SEHNR and CDR2 is FQNEAQ (reference sequence). The CDR3 is made up of 12 amino acids. V was pared by 2 bases and J by 5 bases, with 4 bases between. The chain's CDR3 is CASSLSNNEQFF. The CDR3, as DNA: TGTGCCAGCAGCTTAAGTAACAATGAGCAGTTCTTC.

The chain couples TRBV19 to TRBJ1-5; no definite D call. Trimming cost V 3 bases and J 11 bases, with 20 bases left between them. The V gene's germline CDR1 is LNHDA and CDR2 SQIVND (reference sequence). CDR3 length: 15 amino acids. The CDR3 DNA reads TGTGCCAGTAGTATTATTGAAGCAGGCTCCGGCACCCAGCATTTT. Translated: CASSIIEAGSGTQHF.

The gene calls are TRBV10-3 and TRBJ2-5; 11 positions match TRBD2. The CDR3 is made up of 15 amino acids. J lost 5 bases, V lost 6 bases, and 8 bases had no gene match. CDR1 and CDR2 from the germline V gene are ENHRY and SYGVKD. The CDR3 spells CAISSSGRAGETQYF. The CDR3 coding sequence is TGTGCCATCAGCAGTAGCGGGAGGGCGGGGGAGACCCAGTACTTC.

The V and J genes are TRBV9 and TRBJ2-3; possibly TRBD2 for D (5 bases). The germline V gene has CDR1 SGDLS and CDR2 YYNGEE. The CDR3 extends over 15 amino acids. V was trimmed by 3 bases and J by 1 base, leaving 12 bases between them. CDR3 sequence reads: CASSDTRLGTDTQYF. CDR3 DNA: TGTGCCAGCAGCGATACTAGATTGGGCACAGATACGCAGTATTTT. The complete variable domain, with remaining parts taken from reference TRBV9 and TRBJ2-3, reads DSGVTQTPKHLITATGQRVTLRCSPRSGDLSVYWYQQSLDQGLQFLIQYYNGEERAKGNILERFSAQQFPDLHSELNLSSLELGDSALYFCASSDTRLGTDTQYFGPGTRLTVL.

With regard to this clone: Distinct nucleotide sequences in the sample also encode this CDR3. The chain couples TRBV28 to TRBJ2-7; D gene uncertain. With 3 bases removed from V and 3 bases from J, the gap between germline ends came to 6 bases. CDR1 MDHEN and CDR2 SYDVKM come from the germline V gene. The CDR3 is 12 amino acids. CDR3 sequence reads: CASSLLNYEQYF. The DNA of the CDR3 is TGTGCCAGCAGTTTGTTAAACTACGAGCAGTACTTC.

A note on this clone: Other DNA sequences in this sample translate to the same CDR3. The genes are TRBV18 and TRBJ2-1; the match to TRBD2 covers 9 bases. With 0 bases clipped from V and 0 bases from J, the junction kept 3 bases outside the gene matches. CDR3 length equals 17 residues. From germline, CDR1 is KGHSH and CDR2 LQKENI. Here the CDR3 reads CASSPPLAGVSYNEQFF. In nucleotides, the CDR3 is TGTGCCAGCTCACCACCGTTAGCGGGAGTCTCCTACAATGAGCAGTTCTTC.